Detailed here is one T cell receptor (beta chain). This specimen comes from a study of blood T cell repertoires in COVID-19. The V gene's germline CDR1 is SGHAT and CDR2 FQNNGV. The CDR3 extends over 15 amino acids. The V gene end was trimmed by 6 bases and the J gene end by 8 bases; junction bases not matched to a gene: 9. Only in-frame clones appear in the TCRdb table, and some are missing; sequencing was by immunoSEQ multiplex PCR. The repertoire consists of 70,000 or so clones, with 60% to 85% occurring once and the leading ten covering less than 25%. The sequenced sample consisted of peripheral blood. This TCR was sampled from a human donor in a cohort sampled during active COVID-19. The chain carries TRBV11-2 and TRBJ2-2; 10 bases are a match to TRBD2. CDR3 residues: CASSPSGGAAGELFF. The CDR3 DNA follows: TGTGCCAGCAGTCCAAGCGGGGGGGCCGCAGGGGAGCTGTTTTTT. Complete variable domain (other parts from reference TRBV11-2 and TRBJ2-2): EAGVAQSPRYKIIEKRQSVAFWCNPISGHATLYWYQQILGQGPKLLIQFQNNGVVDDSQLPKDRFSAERLKGVDSTLKIQPAKLEDSAVYLCASSPSGGAAGELFFGEGSRLTVL.